These T cell receptor beta chains were read from a single sample in a study of blood T cell repertoires in COVID-19. TCRdb's table, derived via immunoSEQ multiplex PCR, lists solely in-frame clones and lacks some. Seen here are about 240,000 clones, almost 85% observed once, and the top ten hold more than 4.5%. What was sequenced was peripheral blood. The receptors were sampled from a man aged 45-65 years with COVID-19, enrolled during active disease. CDR3s include the opening cysteine and the closing phenylalanine or tryptophan. D genes are given only for firm matches. Size tells how often a clone was seen (once, few, many) or the class of an expanded clone, and some rows leave it out.

NA	few	TRBV28	TRBJ2-7	CASAPESYEQYF	TGTGCCAGCGCACCCGAGTCCTACGAGCAGTACTTC
TRBD2	once	TRBV4-1	TRBJ2-7	CASSPRLTSGSYEQYF	TGCGCCAGCAGCCCCCGGTTGACTAGCGGCTCCTACGAGCAGTACTTC
TRBD2	NA	TRBV4-1	TRBJ2-5	CASSQGSGGPQETQYF	TGCGCCAGCAGCCAAGGTAGCGGGGGGCCCCAAGAGACCCAGTACTTC
NA	NA	TRBV9	TRBJ1-5	CASSVEGQGFPQHF	TGTGCCAGCAGCGTAGAGGGGCAGGGGTTTCCCCAGCATTTT
TRBD1	once	TRBV6-2/TRBV6-3	TRBJ2-2	CASSRTGTENTGELFF	TGTGCCAGCAGCCGAACCGGGACAGAAAACACCGGGGAGCTGTTTTTT
TRBD2	NA	TRBV9	TRBJ2-1	CASSVTSGNEQFF	TGTGCCAGCAGCGTGACTAGCGGCAATGAGCAGTTCTTC
NA	NA	TRBV15	TRBJ1-1	CATSILWGNTEAFF	TGTGCCACCAGCATACTGTGGGGCAACACTGAAGCTTTCTTT
TRBD1	NA	TRBV19	TRBJ2-1	CASSAFTGADYNEQFF	TGTGCCAGTAGCGCCTTTACAGGGGCCGATTACAATGAGCAGTTCTTC
NA	NA	TRBV5-4	TRBJ1-2	CASSQDTNYGYTF	TGTGCCAGCAGCCAGGACACGAACTATGGCTACACCTTC
NA	NA	TRBV27	TRBJ1-4	CASSSWSGGNEKLFF	TGTGCCAGCAGTTCCTGGTCGGGGGGCAATGAAAAACTGTTTTTT
TRBD1	many	TRBV5-8	TRBJ1-5	CASSPGQSNQPQHF	TGTGCCAGCAGCCCGGGACAGAGCAATCAGCCCCAGCATTTT
NA	NA	TRBV19	TRBJ2-3	CATQSDRSDTQYF	TGTGCCACCCAATCGGACAGATCAGATACGCAGTATTTT
TRBD1	few	TRBV19	TRBJ2-7	CASSRTGLGEQYF	TGTGCCAGTAGTCGGACAGGGCTGGGCGAGCAGTACTTC
NA	NA	TRBV14	TRBJ1-1	CASRQTGGEDTEAFF	TGTGCCAGCAGACAGACGGGGGGAGAGGACACTGAAGCTTTCTTT
NA	NA	TRBV30	TRBJ1-2	CAWSVRVSAGGSYTF	TGTGCCTGGAGTGTACGGGTGTCGGCAGGAGGGAGCTACACCTTC
TRBD2	few	TRBV6-4	TRBJ2-3	CASSTSGGATDTQYF	TGTGCCAGCAGTACTAGCGGGGGGGCCACAGATACGCAGTATTTT
NA	NA	TRBV28	TRBJ1-1	CASSLIRKNTEAFF	TGTGCCAGCAGTTTAATCAGGAAGAACACTGAAGCTTTCTTT
TRBD1	NA	TRBV5-1	TRBJ2-7	CASSIGDRLKTYEQYF	TGCGCCAGCAGCATAGGGGACAGGCTAAAGACCTACGAGCAGTACTTC
NA	NA	TRBV5-5	TRBJ1-4	CASSLRGTATNEKLFF	TGTGCCAGCAGCCTTCGCGGGACTGCAACTAATGAAAAACTGTTTTTT
TRBD2	NA	TRBV6-6	TRBJ2-4	CASSYPSSGVEYIQYF	TGTGCCAGCAGTTACCCGTCAAGCGGGGTAGAGTACATTCAGTACTTC
TRBD1	NA	TRBV29-1	TRBJ2-2	CSVGDRENTGELFF	TGCAGCGTGGGGGACAGGGAGAACACCGGGGAGCTGTTTTTT
TRBD2	NA	TRBV7-9	TRBJ2-3	CASSRGGSTDTQYF	TGTGCCAGCAGCCGCGGGGGTAGCACAGATACGCAGTATTTT
NA	NA	TRBV7-2	TRBJ2-5	CASSVDSGETQYF	TGTGCCAGCAGCGTGGACAGCGGCGAGACCCAGTACTTC
NA	NA	TRBV6-5	TRBJ1-4	CATSLGQLNEKLFF	TGTGCCACTTCTCTTGGACAGCTCAATGAAAAACTGTTTTTT
NA	NA	TRBV6-5	TRBJ1-5	CASRQSRGRPQHF	TGTGCCAGCAGGCAATCAAGAGGGCGGCCCCAGCATTTT
NA	NA	TRBV6-2/TRBV6-3	TRBJ2-7	CASSASLSPPYEQYF	TGTGCCAGCAGTGCCTCATTGAGCCCCCCCTACGAGCAGTACTTC
TRBD1	NA	TRBV14	TRBJ1-2	CASSQLQGAYGYTF	TGTGCCAGCAGCCAGCTGCAGGGGGCGTATGGCTACACCTTC
TRBD1	NA	TRBV18	TRBJ1-2	CASSPPGTGNGYTF	TGTGCCAGCTCACCACCGGGGACAGGGAATGGCTACACCTTC
TRBD1	NA	TRBV10-1	TRBJ1-1	CASKGQGSEAFF	TGCGCCAGCAAGGGACAGGGGAGTGAAGCTTTCTTT
NA	NA	TRBV6-5	TRBJ1-2	CASSSTLFGYGYTF	TGTGCCAGCAGTTCCACCCTGTTCGGCTATGGCTACACCTTC
TRBD1	once	TRBV25-1	TRBJ1-6	CASSELQQGVGSPLHF	TGTGCCAGCAGTGAACTTCAACAGGGGGTTGGTTCACCCCTCCACTTT
NA	few	TRBV5-1	TRBJ2-7	CASSSDGLSYEQYF	TGCGCCAGCAGCTCCGACGGACTCTCCTACGAGCAGTACTTC
TRBD1	NA	TRBV3-1/TRBV3-2	TRBJ1-4	CASSQGQAAFF	TGTGCCAGCAGCCAGGGACAGGCAGCTTTTTTT
NA	NA	TRBV6-6	TRBJ1-2	CASRTGTYGYTF	TGTGCCAGCAGAACAGGGACCTATGGCTACACCTTC